A selection of T cell receptor beta chains follows, all from one sample in a study of blood T cell repertoires in COVID-19. Generated by immunoSEQ multiplex PCR, the TCRdb table keeps only in-frame clones and is missing some. The repertoire holds over 30,000 clones, around 90% seen once, with under 7% in the top ten. Specimen: peripheral blood. These receptors were collected from a human donor in a cohort sampled during active COVID-19. The CDR3 runs from the conserved cysteine through the conserved F or W. A D gene is named only where the DNA matches it firmly.

v_gene,d_gene,j_gene,CDR3aa
TRBV6-5,NA,TRBJ1-2,CASSPEANGNYGYTF
TRBV11-3,NA,TRBJ1-1,CASSLRGANTEAFF
TRBV10-3,NA,TRBJ1-2,CAISESDTYGYTF
TRBV5-1,TRBD2,TRBJ2-2,CASSELLAGSGELFF
TRBV5-1,TRBD2,TRBJ2-5,CACGTSLGETQYF
TRBV3-1/TRBV3-2,TRBD2,TRBJ2-1,CASSLTSGAYNEQFF
TRBV6-6,TRBD1,TRBJ1-1,CASSYLTDRRAFF
TRBV7-9,NA,TRBJ2-6,CASGGSSGANVLTF
TRBV21-1,NA,TRBJ2-2,CASSKEGGGPTGELFF
TRBV5-6,NA,TRBJ1-4,CASSYRAKGTEKLFF
TRBV5-1,NA,TRBJ2-6,CASSSGTASSGANVLTF
TRBV27,TRBD2,TRBJ2-3,CASSSGTSGVTDTQYF
TRBV29-1,TRBD2,TRBJ2-5,CSVASIRLAAQETQYF
TRBV7-9,NA,TRBJ2-5,CASSRGLRETQYF
TRBV24-1,NA,TRBJ1-4,CATFLDGVLRNEKLFF
TRBV5-4,TRBD2,TRBJ2-1,CASSLRLAGGDEQFF
TRBV11-3,NA,TRBJ2-1,CASSLEAGVGYNEQFF
TRBV19,NA,TRBJ2-1,CASSSRWEQFF
TRBV10-3,NA,TRBJ1-4,CAVGPGREKLFF
TRBV7-2,TRBD2,TRBJ2-5,CASSLMPSGETQYF
TRBV13,TRBD1,TRBJ2-3,CASSRSWTGKEDTQYF
TRBV7-3,NA,TRBJ1-3,CASSLHGGPLSGNTIYF
TRBV19,TRBD1,TRBJ1-2,CASSNTGQGWGYTF
TRBV24-1,TRBD1,TRBJ2-1,CATSGYGTGVNNEQFF
TRBV7-9,NA,TRBJ1-1,CASSFADTEAFF
TRBV30,NA,TRBJ2-3,CAWIPQGRGADTQYF
TRBV28,TRBD1,TRBJ1-5,CASSFPGTGSNQPQHF
TRBV18,NA,TRBJ1-5,CASSTFNSNQPQHF
TRBV3-1/TRBV3-2,NA,TRBJ1-1,CASRQGHTEAFF
TRBV5-1,TRBD2,TRBJ2-1,CASSSSGGNFNEQFF
TRBV18,NA,TRBJ2-5,CASSFSQETQYF
TRBV28,TRBD1,TRBJ2-4,CASSLPRTGGINIQYF
TRBV3-1/TRBV3-2,NA,TRBJ1-6,CASSQIDNSPLHF
TRBV7-2,NA,TRBJ2-3,CASRLLTDTQYF
TRBV11-3,NA,TRBJ1-1,CASSLGPVAFF
TRBV7-2,TRBD1,TRBJ2-2,CASRSQGTNTGELFF
TRBV4-1,TRBD1,TRBJ1-1,CASSQATGVSEAFF
TRBV7-9,TRBD2,TRBJ2-2,CASSNSAGGNTGELFF
TRBV28,TRBD1,TRBJ1-5,CASSQLGDRDHQPQHF
TRBV30,NA,TRBJ2-3,CAWKRSGSTDTQYF
TRBV2,TRBD1,TRBJ1-5,CASGGLDRDSNQPQHF
TRBV11-2,NA,TRBJ2-3,CASSLVPRADTQYF
TRBV7-2,TRBD1,TRBJ1-6,CASRDRASSYNSPLHF
TRBV7-2,TRBD1,TRBJ1-4,CASSLGLQGAFEKLFF
TRBV5-1,NA,TRBJ1-1,CASSLVTGGNTEAFF
TRBV4-2,NA,TRBJ2-6,CASSQATVTGANVLTF
TRBV3-1/TRBV3-2,NA,TRBJ2-1,CASSPSVNSYNEQFF
TRBV29-1,TRBD1,TRBJ2-1,CSVDRQGSYNEQFF